This T cell receptor beta chain was sequenced in a study of cytomegalovirus exposure and HLA in healthy donors. The table came from immunoSEQ multiplex PCR; TCRdb's copy has only in-frame clones and leaves some out. The data show some 150,000 clones, 70% to 90% seen once. Germline V lookup: CDR1 MNHEY, CDR2 SMNVEV (reference sequence). The CDR3 sequence is 15 residues long. With 6 bases clipped from V and 2 bases from J, the junction kept 4 bases outside the gene matches. Specimen: PBMCs. This TCR was sampled from a woman in her twenties or thirties in good health and CMV-seropositive. V usage is TRBV27 and J usage is TRBJ2-1; 10 positions agree with TRBD1. The CDR3 coding sequence is TGTGCCAGCAGAAGGGACAGGGGCACCTACAATGAGCAGTTCTTC. Translation: CASRRDRGTYNEQFF.